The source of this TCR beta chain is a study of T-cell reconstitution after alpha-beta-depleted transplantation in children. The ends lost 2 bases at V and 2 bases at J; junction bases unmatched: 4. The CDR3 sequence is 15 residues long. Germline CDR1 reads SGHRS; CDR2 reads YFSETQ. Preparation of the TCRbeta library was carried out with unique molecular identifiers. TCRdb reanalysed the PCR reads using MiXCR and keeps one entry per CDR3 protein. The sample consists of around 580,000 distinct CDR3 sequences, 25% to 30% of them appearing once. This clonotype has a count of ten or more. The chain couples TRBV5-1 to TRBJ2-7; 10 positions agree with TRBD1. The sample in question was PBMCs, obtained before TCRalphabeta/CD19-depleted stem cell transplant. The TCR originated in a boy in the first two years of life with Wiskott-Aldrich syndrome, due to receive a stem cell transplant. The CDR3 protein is CASSLGGTGAYEQYF. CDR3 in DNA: TGCGCCAGCAGCTTAGGCGGGACAGGGGCCTACGAGCAGTACTTC.